This is a list of T cell receptor beta chains from one sample in a study of shared clonotypes between healthy human individuals. Some clones are missing from TCRdb's copy, which holds only in-frame ones; the method was immunoSEQ multiplex PCR. Of a few million clones in the sample, about 94% were seen once. Specimen: naive CD4+ T cells sorted from blood. The receptor set was obtained from a man between 18 and 35 years old in good health. Each CDR3 is given with its conserved first and last residue. Each record gives: V gene, J gene, D gene, clone size, CDR3 DNA, CDR3 protein. A D gene is named only where the DNA matches it firmly. The listing skips clone size in some rows; elsewhere it reads once, few, many or a size class.

>TRBV30|TRBJ1-2|.|.
TGTGCCTGGAGTGCTGGAGGGATGAACTATGGCTACACCTTC
CAWSAGGMNYGYTF
>TRBV6-1|TRBJ2-7|.|.
TGTGCCAGCAGTGGCGGGCCCTCCTACGAGCAGTACTTC
CASSGGPSYEQYF
>TRBV4-1|TRBJ1-6|.|once
TGCGCCAGCAGCCAAGAAGAGGGAGGTGCGTCAAATTCACCCCTCCACTTT
CASSQEEGGASNSPLHF
>TRBV7-8|TRBJ2-1|.|.
TGTGCCAGCAGCTTATTGGCTAGCAATGAGCAGTTCTTC
CASSLLASNEQFF
>TRBV4-1|TRBJ1-2|.|.
TGCGCCAGCAGCCAAGATCGGTGGGGCGGAAACTATGGCTACACCTTC
CASSQDRWGGNYGYTF
>TRBV5-1|TRBJ2-7|.|once
TGCGCCAGCAGCACGGGGAGCTCCTACGAGCAGTACTTC
CASSTGSSYEQYF
>TRBV2|TRBJ1-1|TRBD1|.
TGTGCCAGCAGGAATCTTGGGGACAGCAATGTGGGAAACACTGAAGCTTTCTTT
CASRNLGDSNVGNTEAFF
>TRBV6-1|TRBJ2-7|TRBD1|.
TGTGCCAGCAGGAGGGACAGTTACTCCTACGAGCAGTACTTC
CASRRDSYSYEQYF
>TRBV7-2|TRBJ2-1|.|.
TGTGCCAGCAGCGCTGTTGGGGGTTTATTGAATGAGCAGTTCTTC
CASSAVGGLLNEQFF
>TRBV2|TRBJ2-3|.|.
TGTGCCAGCAGCCGAACCAACACAGATACGCAGTATTTT
CASSRTNTDTQYF
>TRBV30|TRBJ1-2|.|.
TGTGCCTGGAGGCCAGGGGAAGATGGCTACACCTTC
CAWRPGEDGYTF
>TRBV10-2|TRBJ1-5|.|.
TGCGCCAGTTCGGGGAGGGAGTGGTTGGACAATCAGCCCCAGCATTTT
CASSGREWLDNQPQHF
>TRBV5-1|TRBJ2-1|TRBD2|.
TGCGCCAGCAGCTTGGAGACTAGCATCCACAATGAGCAGTTCTTC
CASSLETSIHNEQFF
>TRBV5-4|TRBJ2-5|TRBD2|.
TGTGCCAGCAGCGTAGCGGGAGTTTTGGAGACCCAGTACTTC
CASSVAGVLETQYF
>TRBV10-1|TRBJ2-1|TRBD1|.
TGCGCCAGCAGTCAAAAAACAGGGGATGAGCAGTTCTTC
CASSQKTGDEQFF
>TRBV7-2|TRBJ2-1|.|.
TGTGCCAGCAGCTTAGTTACTCTATTAAGGGGGAATGAGCAGTTCTTC
CASSLVTLLRGNEQFF
>TRBV11-2|TRBJ2-7|.|once
TGTGCCAGCAGCTTAGTACCCAACTCCTACGAGCAGTACTTC
CASSLVPNSYEQYF
>TRBV11-2|TRBJ2-1|.|.
TGTGCCAGCAGCTTAGATGGCGGCTACAATGAGCAGTTCTTC
CASSLDGGYNEQFF
>TRBV9|TRBJ2-7|TRBD1|.
TGTGCCAGCAGCAGAGGGGACAGGGGGATCGACGAGCAGTACTTC
CASSRGDRGIDEQYF
>TRBV29-1|TRBJ2-3|.|.
TGCAGCGTTGTAGCGCCCCTCACAGATACGCAGTATTTT
CSVVAPLTDTQYF
>TRBV9|TRBJ1-4|.|.
TGTGCCAGCAGCGTAGAGGGCTCGGGAAAACTGTTTTTT
CASSVEGSGKLFF
>TRBV4-2|TRBJ2-3|.|.
TGTGCCAGCAGCCAGGGATATCAGGCTTTCCCCACAGATACGCAGTATTTT
CASSQGYQAFPTDTQYF
>TRBV18|TRBJ2-7|TRBD2|.
TGTGCCAGCTCACGGCTAGCGGCAAGCTCCTACGAGCAGTACTTC
CASSRLAASSYEQYF
>TRBV30|TRBJ2-1|TRBD1|.
TGTGCCTGGCAGGGACAGACCTACAATGAGCAGTTCTTC
CAWQGQTYNEQFF
>TRBV30|TRBJ1-2|TRBD1|.
TGTGCCTGGAGTATCGGGACAGGGGGAAGGGGCTACACCTTC
CAWSIGTGGRGYTF
>TRBV6-1|TRBJ1-3|.|.
TGTGCCAGTACAGGGTTATTAGGAAACACCATATATTTT
CASTGLLGNTIYF
>TRBV6-5|TRBJ2-7|.|.
TGTGCCAGCAGTTACTCCGGGACCTACGAGCAGTACTTC
CASSYSGTYEQYF
>TRBV29-1|TRBJ1-1|TRBD1|.
TGCAGCGTCGGCGGGGCAGGGGGCATTAGGACTGAAGCTTTCTTT
CSVGGAGGIRTEAFF
>TRBV2|TRBJ1-1|TRBD1|.
TGTGCCAGCAGCAAACAGGGGGATCTGAGCACTGAAGCTTTCTTT
CASSKQGDLSTEAFF
>TRBV18|TRBJ2-1|.|once
TGTGCCAGCTCACCTAGCTCCTACAATGAGCAGTTCTTC
CASSPSSYNEQFF
>TRBV25-1|TRBJ1-6|.|.
TGTGCCAGCAGTGAATCAGGAACACTGAAATCACCCCTCCACTTT
CASSESGTLKSPLHF
>TRBV28|TRBJ2-7|TRBD1|.
TGTGCCAGCAGTTTACTATGGGACAGCTCCTACGAGCAGTACTTC
CASSLLWDSSYEQYF
>TRBV5-1|TRBJ1-2|.|.
TGCGCCAGCAACCGGGACAACGAGCTTTATGGCTACACCTTC
CASNRDNELYGYTF
>TRBV2|TRBJ2-5|TRBD1|.
TGTGCCAGCCGACAGGGAATCGAGACCCAGTACTTC
CASRQGIETQYF
>TRBV5-1|TRBJ2-5|.|.
TGCGCCAGCAGCTTGGACCAAAGAGAAACCCAGTACTTC
CASSLDQRETQYF
>TRBV21-1|TRBJ2-1|.|.
TGTGCCAGCAGCGGGATATACAATGAGCAGTTCTTC
CASSGIYNEQFF